The 29 T cell receptor beta chains below were found in one sample sequenced in a study of cytomegalovirus exposure and HLA in healthy donors. Only in-frame clones appear in the TCRdb table, and some are missing; sequencing was by immunoSEQ multiplex PCR. In the table there are 130,000 or so clones, nearly 90% of which are singletons. Sequencing was carried out using PBMCs. The receptors were sampled from a man between 25 and 39 years old in good health and CMV-seronegative.

Here the CDR3 DNA reads TGTGCCAGCAGCGCCGGGACAGGGCAGAAAACAGATACGCAGTATTTT. It is translated as CASSAGTGQKTDTQYF. V gene TRBV5-8 combines with J gene TRBJ2-3; 9 bases are shared with TRBD1. This CDR3 spans 16 amino acids. The V and J ends lost 4 bases and 3 bases, in that order; junction bases with no gene match: 9. Germline-derived CDR1 and CDR2 are SGHTS and YDEGEE.

CDR3 loop: CASSRLAGGPKNIQYF. CDR3 in DNA: TGTGCCAGCAGTAGATTAGCGGGGGGGCCCAAAAACATTCAGTACTTC. The chain couples TRBV27 to TRBJ2-4, with 11 bases identical to TRBD2. CDR1 MNHEY and CDR2 SMNVEV come from the germline V gene (reference sequence). The CDR3 loop spans 16 amino acids. The trim removed 5 bases at V and 2 bases at J, leaving 5 bases unmatched.

Here the CDR3 reads CASSLQGAQYEQYF. The CDR3 DNA sequence: TGTGCCAGCAGTTTGCAAGGGGCCCAATACGAGCAGTACTTC. The chain uses TRBV27 and TRBJ2-7; the D gene is possibly TRBD1 (5 bases). The CDR3 sequence is 14 residues long. Germline V gives CDR1 MNHEY, CDR2 SMNVEV (reference sequence). V lost 3 bases, J lost 4 bases, and 13 bases lay in between.

Here the CDR3 reads CASSLPAGPYEQYF. The CDR3 coding sequence is TGTGCCAGCAGTTTACCGGCAGGGCCCTACGAGCAGTACTTC. The chain recombines TRBV28 with TRBJ2-7; possible D gene TRBD1, 5 bases. Germline V gene lookup returns CDR1 MDHEN and CDR2 SYDVKM. Trimming removed 2 bases from V and 2 bases from J, with 10 bases in between. The CDR3 contains 14 residues.

This chain uses TRBV18 with TRBJ1-1; D unresolved. V lost 5 bases and J 0 bases, leaving 13 bases between the germline ends. Germline-derived CDR1 and CDR2 are KGHSH and LQKENI. The CDR3 consists of 15 residues. Written as DNA, the CDR3 is TGTGCCAGCTCAATGACAAACTTCATGAACACTGAAGCTTTCTTT. The encoded protein is CASSMTNFMNTEAFF.

The chain has TRBV7-9 and TRBJ2-3; 9 bases align to TRBD2. Trimming at V came to 5 bases and at J to 0 bases, leaving 6 bases not matched to a gene. CDR3 length: 16 amino acids. Per germline, CDR1 SEHNR and CDR2 FQNEAQ (reference sequence). CDR3 in amino acids: CASSVSGGSSTDTQYF. In nucleotides, the CDR3 is TGTGCCAGCAGCGTAAGCGGGGGGAGTAGCACAGATACGCAGTATTTT.

This clone was observed a handful of times. The chain combines TRBV5-4 with TRBJ2-5; D gene uncertain. The CDR3 is made up of 14 amino acids. The V end lost 1 base, the J end lost 2 bases, and 9 bases lay between the germline ends. Germline V lookup: CDR1 SGHNT, CDR2 YYREEE (reference sequence). CDR3 loop: CASSLRQRQETQYF. Written as DNA, the CDR3 is TGTGCCAGCAGCTTGAGGCAGCGACAAGAGACCCAGTACTTC.

This chain links TRBV2 with TRBJ2-3; TRBD2 might be the D (7 bases). CDR1 SNHLY and CDR2 FYNNEI come from the germline V gene. V lost 0 bases and J 4 bases, leaving 11 bases between the germline ends. CDR3 size: 15 residues. The DNA for the CDR3 is TGTGCCAGCAGTGAAGCGGGGGGGCCCGCAGATACGCAGTATTTT. Its translation: CASSEAGGPADTQYF. Full variable domain (outside the CDR3, taken from reference TRBV2 and TRBJ2-3): EPEVTQTPSHQVTQMGQEVILRCVPISNHLYFYWYRQILGQKVEFLVSFYNNEISEKSEIFDDQFSVERPDGSNFTLKIRSTKLEDSAMYFCASSEAGGPADTQYFGPGTRLTVL.

The chain combines TRBV28 with TRBJ2-7; D perhaps matches TRBD2 (5 bases). CDR1 and CDR2 from the germline V gene are MDHEN and SYDVKM. This CDR3 has 14 residues. V lost 3 bases and J 0 bases, leaving 9 bases between the germline ends. The DNA for the CDR3 is TGTGCCAGCAGTTTGTTTGCGGGCTCCTACGAGCAGTACTTC. Translated: CASSLFAGSYEQYF.

V is TRBV4-3 and J is TRBJ2-7; tentatively, D is TRBD1 (6 bases). This CDR3 region has 15 residues. The germline V and J ends were trimmed by 3 bases and 5 bases, with 17 bases remaining between them. Germline V gene data show CDR1 as LGHNA and CDR2 as YSLEER. Here the CDR3 reads CASSQLKGGLDEQYF. The CDR3 DNA is TGCGCCAGCAGCCAGCTCAAAGGGGGTCTGGACGAGCAGTACTTC.

The chain combines TRBV4-1 with TRBJ2-2; tentative D call: TRBD2 (5 bases). The germline V gene encodes CDR1 MGHRA and CDR2 YSYEKL. The CDR3 extends over 15 amino acids. V lost 4 bases and J lost 6, with 15 bases in between. CDR3 in DNA: TGCGCCAGCAGCCTAGAAGGGAGCGGATCCGGGGAGCTGTTTTTT. It encodes CASSLEGSGSGELFF.

The rearrangement uses TRBV2 and TRBJ1-1; D may be TRBD1 (6 bases). CDR1 and CDR2 from the germline V gene are SNHLY and FYNNEI. The CDR3 sequence is 16 residues long. Trimming removed 4 bases from V and 0 bases from J, with 15 bases in between. Written as DNA, the CDR3 is TGTGCCAGCAGTGGGGACATTAAACCCGTGAACACTGAAGCTTTCTTT. Protein sequence: CASSGDIKPVNTEAFF.

Only one count was recorded for this clone. The CDR3: CASSPTGYSGNTIYF. The CDR3 nucleotides read TGTGCCAGCAGTCCCACAGGGTACTCTGGAAACACCATATATTTT. The V and J genes are TRBV6-1 and TRBJ1-3, with D perhaps TRBD1 (6 bases). The germline V gene has CDR1 MNHNS and CDR2 SASEGT. V lost 5 bases to trimming and J lost 0 bases, with 11 bases between them. The CDR3 runs to 15 residues.

The rearrangement links TRBV4-2 to TRBJ2-5; no clear D. The germline V and J ends were trimmed by 4 bases and 1 base, with 7 bases remaining between them. The CDR3 is 13 amino acids. CDR1 is LGHNA, CDR2 YNFKEQ, per germline. CDR3: CASSPRGQETQYF. CDR3 nucleotides: TGTGCCAGCAGCCCTAGAGGCCAAGAGACCCAGTACTTC.

CDR3 coding DNA: TGCGCCAGCAGCCCTATCGCGACAGGAAGGTTGGATGGCTACACCTTC. This sequence encodes CASSPIATGRLDGYTF. The chain uses TRBV5-1 and TRBJ1-2, with D perhaps TRBD1 (6 bases). V was clipped by 4 bases and J by 6 bases, with 22 bases between them. Looked up from germline, CDR1 is SGHRS and CDR2 is YFSETQ. The CDR3 has 16 residues.

The V call is TRBV11-2, the J call TRBJ2-1, with 7 positions matching TRBD2. V was clipped by 4 bases and J by 12 bases; unmatched bases: 9. This CDR3 spans 13 amino acids. The V gene's germline CDR1 is SGHAT and CDR2 FQNNGV. The CDR3 DNA sequence: TGTGCCAGCAGCTCATTTACTAGCGAACGGCAGTTCTTC. Translated, it gives CASSSFTSERQFF.

The chain has TRBV7-2 and TRBJ1-2; 8 bases align to TRBD1. V trimming: 3 bases; J trimming: 8 bases; junction bases outside the gene matches: 11. Germline CDR1 reads SGHTA; CDR2 reads FQGNSA. The CDR3 extends over 15 amino acids. The CDR3 sequence is CASSFRWTGTGGYTF. The CDR3, as DNA: TGTGCCAGCAGCTTTAGATGGACAGGGACGGGAGGCTACACCTTC.

This clone was found once. This chain uses TRBV7-3 with TRBJ1-1; D call uncertain. The V gene lost 0 bases and the J gene lost 1 base, with 6 bases spanning the gap. This CDR3 comprises 14 residues. Germline CDR1 is SGHTA and CDR2 is FQGTGA. DNA for the CDR3: TGTGCCAGCAGCTTAACTGGAGGGAACACTGAAGCTTTCTTT. It yields the protein CASSLTGGNTEAFF. The full variable domain, rest sourced from reference TRBV7-3 and TRBJ1-1, is GAGVSQTPSNKVTEKGKYVELRCDPISGHTALYWYRQSLGQGPEFLIYFQGTGAADDSGLPNDRFFAVRPEGSVSTLKIQRTERGDSAVYLCASSLTGGNTEAFFGQGTRLTVV.

The J gene is TRBJ2-1, the V gene TRBV7-3; TRBD1 matches 9 bases. The V and J ends lost 2 bases and 6 bases, in that order; junction bases with no gene match: 14. This CDR3 spans 18 amino acids. Germline V gene lookup returns CDR1 SGHTA and CDR2 FQGTGA. The CDR3 DNA follows: TGTGCCAGCAGCTTACACTCTTTTCCGGGACAGGGTAGCAATGAGCAGTTCTTC. Residues: CASSLHSFPGQGSNEQFF. Supplemented by reference TRBV7-3 and TRBJ2-1, the full variable domain reads GAGVSQTPSNKVTEKGKYVELRCDPISGHTALYWYRQSLGQGPEFLIYFQGTGAADDSGLPNDRFFAVRPEGSVSTLKIQRTERGDSAVYLCASSLHSFPGQGSNEQFFGPGTRLTVL.

This clone was counted between two and nine times. The J gene is TRBJ1-1, the V gene TRBV6-1, with unresolved D. This CDR3 has 14 residues. The V gene's germline CDR1 is MNHNS and CDR2 SASEGT. V was cut by 1 base and J by 4 bases, with 10 bases left in between. The CDR3: CASSEEPRPTEAFF. CDR3 DNA: TGTGCCAGCAGTGAAGAACCGAGGCCCACTGAAGCTTTCTTT.

V gene TRBV5-1 combines with J gene TRBJ2-5, with 8 bases matching TRBD2. Losses at the gene ends were 8 bases for V and 2 bases for J; bases not matched to a gene: 5. This CDR3 is 13 amino acids long. The germline V gene encodes CDR1 SGHRS and CDR2 YFSETQ. The CDR3 DNA reads as TGCGCCAGTACACTAGCGGAGCAAGAGACCCAGTACTTC. Translation gives CASTLAEQETQYF.

This chain joins TRBV11-3 and TRBJ2-6; D might be TRBD2 (6 bases). Per germline, CDR1 SGHNT and CDR2 YENEEA. Trimming removed 0 bases at V and 1 base at J, with 19 bases between. This CDR3 comprises 20 residues. As DNA, the CDR3 is TGTGCCAGCAGCTTAGATATGGACGGGGGTCCTATATCTGGGGCCAACGTCCTGACTTTC. Residues: CASSLDMDGGPISGANVLTF.

V and J are TRBV11-3 and TRBJ2-7; D remains ambiguous. The germline V and J ends were trimmed by 1 base and 4 bases, with 8 bases remaining between them. Germline V lookup: CDR1 SGHNT, CDR2 YENEEA. The CDR3 consists of 13 residues. DNA of the CDR3: TGTGCCAGCAGCTTAGGGCAGGAATACGAGCAGTACTTC. This sequence encodes CASSLGQEYEQYF.

The V gene is TRBV7-2, the J gene TRBJ1-5, with TRBD1 matching over 9 bases. Germline V lookup: CDR1 SGHTA, CDR2 FQGNSA. This CDR3 region has 15 residues. V lost 5 bases, J lost 3 bases, and 5 bases stayed unmatched. DNA of the CDR3: TGTGCCAGCAGCCCCGGGACAGGGCACAATCAGCCCCAGCATTTT. Protein sequence: CASSPGTGHNQPQHF.

V and J are TRBV6-6 and TRBJ2-7; TRBD1 matches 11 bases. The length of the CDR3 is 15 residues. CDR1 and CDR2 from the germline V gene are MNHNY and SVGAGI (reference sequence). The V and J ends lost 2 bases and 3 bases, in that order; junction bases with no gene match: 3. CDR3 region: CASSYVGTGGYEQYF. The CDR3 coding sequence is TGTGCCAGCAGTTACGTCGGGACAGGGGGCTACGAGCAGTACTTC.

This rearrangement joins TRBV6-5 to TRBJ1-6, with D unclear. Germline CDR1 reads MNHEY; CDR2 reads SVGAGI. The CDR3 length is 15 residues. V was cut by 5 bases and J by 6 bases, with 14 bases left in between. The CDR3 region has the DNA TGTGCCAGCAGTCCGCACCGGGGAACTAATTCACCCCTCCACTTT. Encoded protein: CASSPHRGTNSPLHF.

This chain links TRBV7-3 with TRBJ1-1, with a tentative D call TRBD1 (6 bases). Trimming shortened V by 3 bases and J by 6 bases, and 17 bases separated the two germline ends. This CDR3 region has 15 residues. In germline, CDR1 is SGHTA, CDR2 FQGTGA. The CDR3 region is CASSLTGEGNSEAFF. Here the CDR3 DNA reads TGTGCCAGCAGCTTGACAGGAGAGGGTAATTCTGAAGCTTTCTTT.

The V and J genes are TRBV7-9 and TRBJ1-1; 7 bases are a match to TRBD1. Trimming removed 3 bases from V and 4 bases from J; junction bases left unmatched: 8. This CDR3 has 15 residues. Germline CDR1 reads SEHNR; CDR2 reads FQNEAQ (reference sequence). For the CDR3, the DNA is TGTGCCAGCAGCTTCAACCGACAGGGTAGCACTGAAGCTTTCTTT. This gives the protein CASSFNRQGSTEAFF. Full variable domain (remainder filled in from reference TRBV7-9 and TRBJ1-1): DTGVSQNPRHKITKRGQNVTFRCDPISEHNRLYWYRQTLGQGPEFLTYFQNEAQLEKSRLLSDRFSAERPKGSFSTLEIQRTEQGDSAMYLCASSFNRQGSTEAFFGQGTRLTVV.

The chain is built from TRBV5-5 and TRBJ2-7; D is ambiguous. V lost 1 base, J lost 2 bases, and 7 bases lay in between. The CDR3 loop spans 13 amino acids. Per the germline V gene, CDR1 is SGHKS and CDR2 is YYEKEE (reference sequence). CDR3 coding DNA: TGTGCCAGCAGCTTGAATACGGCCTACGAGCAGTACTTC. This gives the protein CASSLNTAYEQYF.